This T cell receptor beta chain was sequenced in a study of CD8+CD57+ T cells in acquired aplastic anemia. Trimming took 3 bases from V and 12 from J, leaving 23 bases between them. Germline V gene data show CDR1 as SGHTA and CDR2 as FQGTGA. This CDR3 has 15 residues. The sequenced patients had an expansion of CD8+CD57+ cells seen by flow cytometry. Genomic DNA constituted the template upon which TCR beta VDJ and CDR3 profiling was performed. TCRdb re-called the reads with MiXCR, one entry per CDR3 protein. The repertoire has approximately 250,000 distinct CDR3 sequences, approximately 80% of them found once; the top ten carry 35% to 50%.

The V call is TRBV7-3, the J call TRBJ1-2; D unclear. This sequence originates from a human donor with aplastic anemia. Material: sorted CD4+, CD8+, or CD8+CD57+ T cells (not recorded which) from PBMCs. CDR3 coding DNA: TGTGCCAGCAGCTTGAGGGCGGGCCGCGACTATCCCCACACCTTC. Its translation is CASSLRAGRDYPHTF.